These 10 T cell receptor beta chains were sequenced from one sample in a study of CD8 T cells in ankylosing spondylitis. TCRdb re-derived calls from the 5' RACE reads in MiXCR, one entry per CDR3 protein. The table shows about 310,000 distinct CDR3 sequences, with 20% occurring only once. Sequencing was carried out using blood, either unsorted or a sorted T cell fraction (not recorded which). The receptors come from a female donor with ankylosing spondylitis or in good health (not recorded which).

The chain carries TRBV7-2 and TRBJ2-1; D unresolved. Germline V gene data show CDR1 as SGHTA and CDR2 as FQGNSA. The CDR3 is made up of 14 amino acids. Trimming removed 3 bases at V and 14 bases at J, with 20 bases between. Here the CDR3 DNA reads TGTGCCAGCAGCTTTGACGGACGCGAAAAGGTAGAGTTCTTC. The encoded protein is CASSFDGREKVEFF.

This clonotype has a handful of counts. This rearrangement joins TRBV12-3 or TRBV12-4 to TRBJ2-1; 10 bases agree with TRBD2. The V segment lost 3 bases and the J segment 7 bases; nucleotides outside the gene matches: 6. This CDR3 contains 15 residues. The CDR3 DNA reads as TGTGCCAGCAGTTTGCTAGCGGGAGAAACAAATGAGCAGTTCTTC. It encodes CASSLLAGETNEQFF.

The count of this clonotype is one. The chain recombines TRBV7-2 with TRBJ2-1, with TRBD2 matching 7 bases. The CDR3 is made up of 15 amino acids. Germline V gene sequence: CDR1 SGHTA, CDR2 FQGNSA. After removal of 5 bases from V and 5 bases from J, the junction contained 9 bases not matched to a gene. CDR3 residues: CASSPWEGVDNEQFF. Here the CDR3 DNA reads TGTGCCAGCAGCCCGTGGGAGGGCGTTGACAATGAGCAGTTCTTC.

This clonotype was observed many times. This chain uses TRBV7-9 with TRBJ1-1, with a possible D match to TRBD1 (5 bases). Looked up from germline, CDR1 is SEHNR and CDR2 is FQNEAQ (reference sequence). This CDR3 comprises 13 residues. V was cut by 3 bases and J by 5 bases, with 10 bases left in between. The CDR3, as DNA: TGTGCCAGCAGCTTCCTCGGGGGGACTGAAGCTTTCTTT. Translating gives CASSFLGGTEAFF.

CDR3 residues: CATSEGDRALNNEQFF. For the CDR3, the DNA is TGTGCCACCAGTGAGGGGGACAGGGCCTTAAACAATGAGCAGTTCTTC. The rearrangement joins TRBV24-1 to TRBJ2-1; 9 bases agree with TRBD1. From germline, CDR1 is KGHDR and CDR2 SFDVKD. This CDR3 has 16 residues. Unmatched junction bases numbered 8, after V lost 4 bases and J lost 5 bases.

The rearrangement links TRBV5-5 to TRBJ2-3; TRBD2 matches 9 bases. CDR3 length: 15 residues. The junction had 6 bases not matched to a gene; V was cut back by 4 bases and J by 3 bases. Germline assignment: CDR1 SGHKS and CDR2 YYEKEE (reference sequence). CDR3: CASSPVAGVTDTQYF. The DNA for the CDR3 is TGTGCCAGCAGCCCGGTAGCGGGAGTAACAGATACGCAGTATTTT.

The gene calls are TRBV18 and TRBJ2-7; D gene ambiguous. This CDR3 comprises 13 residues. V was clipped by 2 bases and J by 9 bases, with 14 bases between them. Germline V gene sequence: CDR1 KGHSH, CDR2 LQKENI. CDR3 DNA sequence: TGTGCCAGCTCACCATCCGAAATGAGAGGGCAGTACTTC. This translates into CASSPSEMRGQYF.

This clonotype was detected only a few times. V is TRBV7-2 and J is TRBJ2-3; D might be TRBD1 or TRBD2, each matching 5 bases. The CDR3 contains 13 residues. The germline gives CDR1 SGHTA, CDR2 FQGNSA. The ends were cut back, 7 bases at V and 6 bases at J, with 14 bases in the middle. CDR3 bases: TGTGCCAGCACCCCTTCCGGGGCCGATACGCAGTATTTT. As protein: CASTPSGADTQYF. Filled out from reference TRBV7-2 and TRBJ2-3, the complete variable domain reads GAGVSQSPSNKVTEKGKDVELRCDPISGHTALYWYRQSLGQGLEFLIYFQGNSAPDKSGLPSDRFSAERTGGSVSTLTIQRTQQEDSAVYLCASTPSGADTQYFGPGTRLTVL.

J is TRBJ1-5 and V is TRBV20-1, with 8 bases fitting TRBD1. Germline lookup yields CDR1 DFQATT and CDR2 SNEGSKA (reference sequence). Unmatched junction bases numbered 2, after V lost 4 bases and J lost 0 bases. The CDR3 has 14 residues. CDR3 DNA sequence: TGCAGTGCTATTACAGGGGGTAGCAATCAGCCCCAGCATTTT. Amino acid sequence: CSAITGGSNQPQHF.

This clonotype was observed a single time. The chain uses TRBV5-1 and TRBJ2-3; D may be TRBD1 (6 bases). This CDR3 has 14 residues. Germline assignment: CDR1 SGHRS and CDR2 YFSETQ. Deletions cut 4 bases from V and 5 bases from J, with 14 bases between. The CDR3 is CASSTGHEIDTQYF. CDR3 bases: TGCGCCAGCAGCACGGGACACGAAATAGATACGCAGTATTTT.